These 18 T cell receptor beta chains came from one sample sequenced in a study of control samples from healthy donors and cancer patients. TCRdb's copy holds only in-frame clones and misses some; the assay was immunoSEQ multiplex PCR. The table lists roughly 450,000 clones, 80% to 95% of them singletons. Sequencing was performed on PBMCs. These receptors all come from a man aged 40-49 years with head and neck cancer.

The CDR3 region has the DNA TGCAGCGTTGGGAAAAGCGGGGCCTCCTACAATGAGCAGTTCTTC. It encodes CSVGKSGASYNEQFF. The chain has TRBV29-1 and TRBJ2-1, with 7 bases fitting TRBD2. There are 15 residues in the CDR3. V lost 4 bases and J lost 0; bases outside the gene matches: 6. Germline assignment: CDR1 SQVTM and CDR2 ANQGSEA.

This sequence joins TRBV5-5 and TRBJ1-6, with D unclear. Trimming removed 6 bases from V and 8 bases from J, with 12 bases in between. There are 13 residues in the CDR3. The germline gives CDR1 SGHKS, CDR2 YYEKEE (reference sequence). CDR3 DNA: TGTGCCAGCACCCCTCGTGGTGATTCACCCCTCCACTTT. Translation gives CASTPRGDSPLHF. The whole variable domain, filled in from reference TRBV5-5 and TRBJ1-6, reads DAGVTQSPTHLIKTRGQQVTLRCSPISGHKSVSWYQQVLGQGPQFIFQYYEKEERGRGNFPDRFSARQFPNYSSELNVNALLLGDSALYLCASTPRGDSPLHFGNGTRLTVT.

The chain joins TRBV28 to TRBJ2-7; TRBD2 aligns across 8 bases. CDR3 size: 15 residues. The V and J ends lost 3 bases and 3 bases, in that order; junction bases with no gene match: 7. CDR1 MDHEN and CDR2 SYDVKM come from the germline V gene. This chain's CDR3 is CASSFGAGVLYEQYF. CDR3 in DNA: TGTGCCAGCAGTTTCGGAGCGGGGGTCCTCTACGAGCAGTACTTC.

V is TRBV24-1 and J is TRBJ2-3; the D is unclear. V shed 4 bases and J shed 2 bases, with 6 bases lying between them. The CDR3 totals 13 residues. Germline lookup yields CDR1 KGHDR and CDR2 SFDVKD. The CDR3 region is CATSDRTTDTQYF. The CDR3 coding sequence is TGTGCCACCAGTGACCGGACCACAGATACGCAGTATTTT.

This chain's CDR3 is CASSQLDGAEQYF. The CDR3 bases are TGTGCCAGCAGCCAACTCGATGGGGCTGAACAGTACTTC. The rearrangement links TRBV14 to TRBJ2-7, with a weak D call TRBD1 (5 bases). Trimming removed 2 bases at V and 10 bases at J, with 15 bases between. The CDR3 length is 13 residues. Germline values: CDR1 SGHDN, CDR2 FVKESK.

The chain's CDR3 is CSALRGGEQYF. In DNA, the CDR3 is TGCAGTGCTTTAAGGGGGGGCGAGCAGTACTTC. The V and J genes are TRBV20-1 and TRBJ2-7, with D possibly TRBD2 on 7 matching bases. The CDR3 has 11 amino acids. Germline V lookup: CDR1 DFQATT, CDR2 SNEGSKA (reference sequence). V was pared by 5 bases and J by 6 bases, with 11 bases between.

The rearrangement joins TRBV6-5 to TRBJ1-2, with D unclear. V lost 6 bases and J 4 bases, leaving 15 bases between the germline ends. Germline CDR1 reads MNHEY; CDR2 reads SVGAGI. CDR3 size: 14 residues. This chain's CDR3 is CASSSRQPPYGYTF. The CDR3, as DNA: TGTGCCAGCAGCTCCCGGCAGCCACCCTATGGCTACACCTTC.

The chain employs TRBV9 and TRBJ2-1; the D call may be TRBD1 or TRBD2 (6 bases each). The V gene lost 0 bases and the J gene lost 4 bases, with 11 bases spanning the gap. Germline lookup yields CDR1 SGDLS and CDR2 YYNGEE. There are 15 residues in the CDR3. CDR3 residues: CASSVAGAEYNEQFF. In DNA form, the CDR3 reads TGTGCCAGCAGCGTAGCGGGGGCGGAGTACAATGAGCAGTTCTTC.

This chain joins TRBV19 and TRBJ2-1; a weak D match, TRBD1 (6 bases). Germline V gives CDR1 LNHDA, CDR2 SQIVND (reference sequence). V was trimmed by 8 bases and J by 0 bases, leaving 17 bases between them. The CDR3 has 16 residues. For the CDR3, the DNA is TGTGCCAGTTCATCAGGGGTTCCGAGCTCCTACAATGAGCAGTTCTTC. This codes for CASSSGVPSSYNEQFF.

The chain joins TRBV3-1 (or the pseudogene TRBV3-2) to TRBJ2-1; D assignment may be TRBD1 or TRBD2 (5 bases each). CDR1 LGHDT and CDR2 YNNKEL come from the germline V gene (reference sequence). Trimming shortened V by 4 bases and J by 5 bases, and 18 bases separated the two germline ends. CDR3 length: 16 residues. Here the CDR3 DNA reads TGTGCCAGCAGCCCGAAGAGGGGTGGCTTCCACAATGAGCAGTTCTTC. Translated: CASSPKRGGFHNEQFF.

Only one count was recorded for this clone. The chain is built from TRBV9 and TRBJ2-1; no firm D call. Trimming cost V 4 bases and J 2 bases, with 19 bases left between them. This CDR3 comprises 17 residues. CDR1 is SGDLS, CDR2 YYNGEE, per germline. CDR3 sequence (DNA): TGTGCCAGCAGCCCCCGAGTGGGGATCAGGCCCTACAATGAGCAGTTCTTC. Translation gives CASSPRVGIRPYNEQFF.

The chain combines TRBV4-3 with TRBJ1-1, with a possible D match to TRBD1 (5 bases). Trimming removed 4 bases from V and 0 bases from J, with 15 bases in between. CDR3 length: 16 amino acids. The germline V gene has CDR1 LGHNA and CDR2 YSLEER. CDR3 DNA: TGCGCCAGCAGCCGGGGAGGGGAGAATTTGAACACTGAAGCTTTCTTT. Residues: CASSRGGENLNTEAFF.

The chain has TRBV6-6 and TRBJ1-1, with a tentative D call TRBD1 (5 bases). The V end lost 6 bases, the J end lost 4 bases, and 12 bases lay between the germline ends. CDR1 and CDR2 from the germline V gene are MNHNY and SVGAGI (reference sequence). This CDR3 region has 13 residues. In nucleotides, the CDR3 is TGTGCCAGCAGCTACGGGGCTGGCACTGAAGCTTTCTTT. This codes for CASSYGAGTEAFF.

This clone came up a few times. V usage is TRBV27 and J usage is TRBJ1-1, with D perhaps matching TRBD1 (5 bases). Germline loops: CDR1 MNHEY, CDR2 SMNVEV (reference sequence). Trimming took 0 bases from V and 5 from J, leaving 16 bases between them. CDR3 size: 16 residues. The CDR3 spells CASSLSNTGQGTEAFF. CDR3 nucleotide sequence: TGTGCCAGCAGTTTATCGAATACGGGGCAAGGAACTGAAGCTTTCTTT.

For the CDR3, the DNA is TGTGCCAGTAGTCATTCCGGGACCCTCTATGGCTACACCTTC. This codes for CASSHSGTLYGYTF. The chain uses TRBV19 and TRBJ1-2; the D gene is possibly TRBD1 (5 bases). The CDR3 runs to 14 residues. Germline CDR1 LNHDA, CDR2 SQIVND (reference sequence). Trimming shortened V by 5 bases and J by 4 bases, and 14 bases separated the two germline ends.

The CDR3 DNA follows: TGTGCCAGCAGCTTTGCTAGGGACGAGCAGTACTTC. Its translation is CASSFARDEQYF. V and J are TRBV7-2 and TRBJ2-7; no clear D gene. Trimming took 3 bases from V and 5 from J, leaving 8 bases between them. Germline-derived CDR1 and CDR2 are SGHTA and FQGNSA. The CDR3 runs 12 residues.

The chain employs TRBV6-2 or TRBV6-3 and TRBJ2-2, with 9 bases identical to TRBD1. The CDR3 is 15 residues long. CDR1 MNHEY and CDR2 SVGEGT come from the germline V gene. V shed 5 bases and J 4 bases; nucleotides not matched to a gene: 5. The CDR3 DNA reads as TGTGCCAGCAGTCCCAACAGGGGGCGCACCGGGGAGCTGTTTTTT. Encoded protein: CASSPNRGRTGELFF.

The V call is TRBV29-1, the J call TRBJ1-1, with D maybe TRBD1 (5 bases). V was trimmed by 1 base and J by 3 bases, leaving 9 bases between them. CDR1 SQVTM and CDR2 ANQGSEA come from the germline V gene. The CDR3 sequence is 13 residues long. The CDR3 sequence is CSVEGGGDTEAFF. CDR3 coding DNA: TGCAGCGTTGAAGGGGGCGGGGACACTGAAGCTTTCTTT.